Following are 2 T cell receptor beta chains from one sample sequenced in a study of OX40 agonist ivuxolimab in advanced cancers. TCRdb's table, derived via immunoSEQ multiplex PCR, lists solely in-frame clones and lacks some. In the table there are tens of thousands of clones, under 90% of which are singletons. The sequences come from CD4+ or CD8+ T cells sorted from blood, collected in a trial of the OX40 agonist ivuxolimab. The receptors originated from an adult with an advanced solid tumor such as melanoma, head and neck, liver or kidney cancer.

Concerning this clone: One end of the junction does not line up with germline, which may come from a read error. The CDR3 spells CASSEPTYSGTDAF. DNA of the CDR3: TGCGCCAGCAGTGAGCCGACGTATTCCGGGACTGACGCCTTC. The chain recombines TRBV10-2 with TRBJ1-2; maybe TRBD1 (5 bases). From germline, CDR1 is WSHSY and CDR2 SAAADI. The CDR3 runs to 14 residues.

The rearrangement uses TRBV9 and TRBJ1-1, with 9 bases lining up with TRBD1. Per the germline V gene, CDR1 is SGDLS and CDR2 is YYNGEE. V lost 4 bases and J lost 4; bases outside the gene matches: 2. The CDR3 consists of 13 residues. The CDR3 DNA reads TGTGCCAGCAGCACAGGGGGCGGCACTGAAGCTTTCTTT. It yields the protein CASSTGGGTEAFF.